These 24 T cell receptor beta chains originate from one sample sequenced in a study of blood T cells in healthy people across ages. Next came a second PCR, run for about 7 to 12 cycles, which used a sample-barcoded 5' primer along with a J-beta primer mix. TCRdb passed the 5' RACE reads through MiXCR, listing each CDR3 protein once. The sample has approximately 360,000 distinct CDR3 sequences, approximately 51% seen once. The sequenced sample was blood. These receptor sequences come from a man aged 60 to 75 in good health.

This clonotype was seen only a few times. The gene calls are TRBV20-1 and TRBJ2-3; 8 bases fit TRBD2. From germline, CDR1 is DFQATT and CDR2 SNEGSKA (reference sequence). The CDR3 runs to 12 residues. With 3 bases clipped from V and 8 bases from J, the junction kept 4 bases outside the gene matches. The CDR3 nucleotides read TGCAGTGCTAGTTTGAGCGGGGGTACGCAGTATTTT. Amino acid sequence: CSASLSGGTQYF.

The rearrangement links TRBV6-2 or TRBV6-3 to TRBJ2-1; 8 bases line up with TRBD2. Looked up from germline, CDR1 is MNHEY and CDR2 is SVGEGT. V was pared by 5 bases and J by 4 bases, with 7 bases of the junction left unmatched. This CDR3 is built from 15 residues. The CDR3 loop reads CASSREAGGYNEQFF. Here the CDR3 DNA reads TGTGCCAGCAGTCGCGAGGCGGGGGGATACAATGAGCAGTTCTTC.

The rearrangement uses TRBV20-1 and TRBJ2-3; D unresolved. Germline CDR1 and CDR2: DFQATT and SNEGSKA (reference sequence). This CDR3 comprises 14 residues. With 3 bases removed from V and 0 bases from J, the gap between germline ends came to 10 bases. The CDR3 loop is CSASFLASTDTQYF. The CDR3 DNA sequence: TGCAGTGCTAGTTTCTTAGCTAGCACAGATACGCAGTATTTT.

As regards this clonotype: At one of its ends the junction is not consistent with the germline gene, which may arise from a read error. The rearrangement uses TRBV20-1 and TRBJ2-7, with a possible D match to TRBD1 (7 bases). From germline, CDR1 is DFQATT and CDR2 SNEGSKA (reference sequence). The CDR3 has 12 residues. DNA of the CDR3: TGCAGTGCTTCAGGGGGGAGATACGGGCAGTACTTC. Its protein product is CSASGGRYGQYF.

The chain combines TRBV20-1 with TRBJ2-1, with a weak D call TRBD2 (6 bases). There are 14 residues in the CDR3. V lost 0 bases, J lost 4 bases, and 10 bases lay in between. Germline CDR1 is DFQATT and CDR2 is SNEGSKA (reference sequence). Written as DNA, the CDR3 is TGCAGTGCTAGAGAGGGGCGGGGTTACAATGAGCAGTTCTTC. It encodes CSAREGRGYNEQFF.

The table lists this clonotype with a count of one. The chain links TRBV20-1 to TRBJ2-5; no reliable D call. The CDR3 has 15 amino acids. The ends were cut back, 2 bases at V and 0 bases at J, with 13 bases in the middle. Germline-derived CDR1 and CDR2 are DFQATT and SNEGSKA (reference sequence). This CDR3 reads CSARSPYSYQETQYF. As DNA, the CDR3 is TGCAGTGCTAGAAGTCCTTACTCATACCAAGAGACCCAGTACTTC.

This clonotype turned up a few times. The chain uses TRBV11-1 and TRBJ2-1; 9 bases map to TRBD1. The germline gives CDR1 SGHAT, CDR2 FQDESV (reference sequence). J lost 6 bases, V lost 5 bases, and 11 bases had no gene match. The CDR3 spans 16 residues. CDR3 amino acids: CASSPSTGGLGNEQFF. DNA of the CDR3: TGTGCCAGCAGCCCAAGCACAGGGGGCTTGGGCAATGAGCAGTTCTTC.

This clonotype was picked up a small number of times. The genes are TRBV29-1 and TRBJ1-2, with D tentatively TRBD1 (6 bases). V was pared by 4 bases and J by 8 bases, with 11 bases between. This CDR3 has 11 residues. CDR1 and CDR2 from the germline V gene are SQVTM and ANQGSEA. CDR3 loop: CSVVSGVGYTF. DNA for the CDR3: TGCAGCGTTGTGTCAGGGGTCGGCTACACCTTC. The full variable domain, in which reference TRBV29-1 and TRBJ1-2 provide the parts outside the CDR3, is SAVISQKPSRDICQRGTSLTIQCQVDSQVTMMFWYRQQPGQSLTLIATANQGSEATYESGFVIDKFPISRPNLTFSTLTVSNMSPEDSSIYLCSVVSGVGYTFGSGTRLTVV.

The chain recombines TRBV25-1 with TRBJ2-1; D tentatively fits TRBD1 or TRBD2 (5 bases each). The germline gives CDR1 MGHDK, CDR2 SYGVNS. CDR3 length: 11 residues. The V and J ends lost 10 bases and 10 bases respectively, with 14 bases between them. CDR3 sequence: CATAMGDEQFF. The CDR3 DNA reads TGTGCCACAGCGATGGGGGACGAGCAGTTCTTC.

The V call is TRBV12-3 or TRBV12-4, the J call TRBJ2-7, with 8 bases fitting TRBD1. Germline trimming cut 3 bases from V and 4 bases from J; bases unmatched to any gene: 11. The CDR3 totals 16 residues. CDR3 region: CASSLGDRSPKYEQYF. The CDR3 nucleotides read TGTGCCAGCAGTTTGGGGGACAGGTCCCCAAAGTACGAGCAGTACTTC.

CDR3 residues: CASSSDPFRTDTQYF. In DNA form, the CDR3 reads TGTGCCAGCAGTTCCGACCCTTTTCGTACAGATACGCAGTATTTT. The chain employs TRBV6-2 or TRBV6-3 and TRBJ2-3; D uncertain. Trimming took 4 bases from V and 3 from J, leaving 14 bases between them. The CDR3 has 15 residues. CDR1 MNHEY and CDR2 SVGEGT come from the germline V gene.

This chain uses TRBV30 with TRBJ2-7; tentatively, D is TRBD1 (5 bases). Trimming took 7 bases from V and 0 from J, leaving 10 bases between them. The CDR3 length is 12 residues. Per the germline V gene, CDR1 is GTSNPN and CDR2 is SVGIG (reference sequence). Here the CDR3 reads CAYGHISYEQYF. CDR3 bases: TGTGCCTACGGACACATCTCCTACGAGCAGTACTTC.

This clonotype occurred many times. The chain employs TRBV7-9 and TRBJ1-1, with D unresolved. Germline V gene lookup returns CDR1 SEHNR and CDR2 FQNEAQ (reference sequence). V shed 5 bases and J shed 2 bases, with 9 bases lying between them. CDR3 length equals 13 residues. This chain's CDR3 is CASSQVGNTEAFF. In DNA form, the CDR3 reads TGTGCCAGCAGCCAGGTTGGAAACACTGAAGCTTTCTTT.

This clonotype was counted at least ten times. A read error is possible here, since a much larger clone lies one base away. The gene calls are TRBV7-6 and TRBJ2-5; D ambiguous. CDR3 size: 11 residues. The germline gives CDR1 SGHVS, CDR2 FNYEAQ. The germline V and J ends were trimmed by 5 bases and 2 bases, with 3 bases remaining between them. CDR3 DNA: TGTGCCAGCAGCCAACAAGAGACCCAGTACTTC. As protein: CASSQQETQYF.

The chain combines TRBV20-1 with TRBJ2-7; TRBD2 matches 7 bases. In germline, CDR1 is DFQATT, CDR2 SNEGSKA (reference sequence). Unmatched junction bases numbered 10, after V lost 3 bases and J lost 5 bases. This CDR3 has 14 residues. The CDR3 coding sequence is TGCAGTGCTAGCTCGGAGGGAGGGCCCCACGAGCAGTACTTC. Protein sequence: CSASSEGGPHEQYF.

In this sample, this clonotype turned up many times. This rearrangement joins TRBV28 to TRBJ1-5, with 9 bases identical to TRBD1. V was pared by 3 bases and J by 6 bases, with 9 bases of the junction left unmatched. Germline V gene lookup returns CDR1 MDHEN and CDR2 SYDVKM. The CDR3 length is 16 residues. CDR3 nucleotides: TGTGCCAGCAGTTTTGGGGACAGGGTGGTGAGTCAGCCCCAGCATTTT. It yields the protein CASSFGDRVVSQPQHF.

As DNA, the CDR3 is TGCGCCAGCAGCCTTTCTTGGGGAGGGACTACAGATGAGCAGTTCTTC. Translating it yields CASSLSWGGTTDEQFF. The V gene is TRBV4-1, the J gene TRBJ2-1, with 7 bases that match TRBD2. CDR3 length equals 16 residues. Germline V gene sequence: CDR1 MGHRA, CDR2 YSYEKL. Trimming at V came to 4 bases and at J to 8 bases, leaving 14 bases not matched to a gene.

The chain couples TRBV20-1 to TRBJ2-1; TRBD2 matches at 9 bases. Germline V CDR1 and CDR2: DFQATT, SNEGSKA (reference sequence). V dropped 3 bases and J dropped 6; count of bases not matched to a gene: 9. This CDR3 is 15 amino acids long. The CDR3 region is CSARASGVIGNEQFF. For the CDR3, the DNA is TGCAGTGCTAGGGCTAGCGGGGTCATCGGCAATGAGCAGTTCTTC.

The chain carries TRBV20-1 and TRBJ1-1, with no clear D. The CDR3 runs to 13 residues. Per the germline V gene, CDR1 is DFQATT and CDR2 is SNEGSKA (reference sequence). Trimming left V 4 bases short and J 2 bases short, with 11 bases between. CDR3: CSAKWQPNTEAFF. CDR3 coding DNA: TGCAGTGCTAAGTGGCAGCCCAACACTGAAGCTTTCTTT.

This clonotype has just one count. The rearrangement uses TRBV18 and TRBJ2-6, with a weak D call TRBD2 (6 bases). The germline V gene has CDR1 KGHSH and CDR2 LQKENI. CDR3 length: 16 amino acids. Trimming stripped 4 bases from V and 0 bases from J, with 10 bases between. In DNA form, the CDR3 reads TGTGCCAGCTCACAAGGGACTTACTCTGGGGCCAACGTCCTGACTTTC. This encodes CASSQGTYSGANVLTF.

The V call is TRBV3-1, the J call TRBJ2-1; TRBD1 matches at 8 bases. The length of the CDR3 is 15 residues. Trimming took 3 bases from V and 10 from J; bases not matched to a gene: 11. Germline V gene data show CDR1 as LGHDT and CDR2 as YNNKEL (reference sequence). CDR3 loop: CASSQRRTGSREQFF. The CDR3 nucleotides read TGTGCCAGCAGCCAGAGGCGGACAGGGTCACGGGAGCAGTTCTTC.

The rearrangement links TRBV27 to TRBJ1-2; D is possibly TRBD1 (5 bases). Per the germline V gene, CDR1 is MNHEY and CDR2 is SMNVEV (reference sequence). V dropped 5 bases and J dropped 6 bases, with 19 bases sitting between them. CDR3 length: 15 residues. The CDR3 reads CASSPVRALGDGYTF. In DNA form, the CDR3 reads TGTGCCAGCAGTCCGGTGCGGGCCCTAGGGGATGGCTACACCTTC.

V is TRBV12-3 or TRBV12-4 and J is TRBJ1-4; TRBD1 is a possible D gene (5 bases). CDR3 length: 13 residues. The ends were cut back, 10 bases at V and 4 bases at J, with 13 bases in the middle. DNA for the CDR3: TGTGCCACCGCGAGGGACGATAATGAAAAACTGTTTTTT. This gives the protein CATARDDNEKLFF.

The CDR3 bases are TGTGCCAGCAGCTCGGAGCCCCGGGGGACCTACAATGAGCAGTTCTTC. Protein product: CASSSEPRGTYNEQFF. This chain joins TRBV5-4 and TRBJ2-1; possible D gene TRBD2, 6 bases. The CDR3 loop spans 16 amino acids. Germline V gives CDR1 SGHNT, CDR2 YYREEE (reference sequence). Trimming cost V 3 bases and J 2 bases, with 15 bases left between them.